The rows below give T cell receptor beta chains drawn from one sample of a study of cytomegalovirus exposure and HLA in healthy donors. Assay used: immunoSEQ multiplex PCR; TCRdb lists only in-frame clones, some missing. The sample has more than 45,000 clones, about 91% seen once; the top ten hold approximately 2%. Source material: PBMCs. Receptor source: a woman in her 30s in good health and CMV-seronegative. CDR3s include the opening cysteine and the closing phenylalanine or tryptophan. Each record gives: J gene, clone size, D gene, V gene, CDR3 protein, CDR3 DNA. A D gene is named only where the DNA matches it firmly. Size tells how often a clone was seen (once, few, many) or the class of an expanded clone, and some rows leave it out.

TRBJ2-2,-,-,TRBV5-1,CASREAGANTGELFF,TGCGCCAGCCGCGAAGCAGGCGCGAACACCGGGGAGCTGTTTTTT
TRBJ1-1,-,-,TRBV7-2,CASSLAGGREAFF,TGTGCCAGCAGCTTAGCGGGGGGGAGAGAAGCTTTCTTT
TRBJ1-5,-,TRBD1,TRBV7-2,CASSRTGVSNQPQHF,TGTGCCAGCAGTCGAACAGGGGTAAGCAATCAGCCCCAGCATTTT
TRBJ2-7,-,TRBD1,TRBV30,CAWMGQGISEQYF,TGTGCCTGGATGGGACAGGGGATCAGCGAGCAGTACTTC
TRBJ2-1,-,-,TRBV5-5,CASSFGGVDDNEQFF,TGTGCCAGCAGCTTCGGGGGAGTGGACGACAATGAGCAGTTCTTC
TRBJ1-4,-,TRBD1,TRBV27,CASSLLGTANEKLFF,TGTGCCAGCAGTTTACTAGGGACAGCTAATGAAAAACTGTTTTTT
TRBJ2-7,few,TRBD2,TRBV28,CASRLAAGEQYF,TGTGCCAGCAGACTAGCGGCGGGGGAGCAGTACTTC
TRBJ1-1,-,-,TRBV20-1,CSAAYIEAFF,TGCAGTGCTGCCTATATTGAAGCTTTCTTT
TRBJ1-2,-,-,TRBV10-3,CAISPQGGNYGYTF,TGTGCCATCAGCCCGCAGGGAGGAAACTATGGCTACACCTTC
TRBJ1-3,-,TRBD1,TRBV9,CASGVAGQAGGNTIYF,TGTGCCAGCGGCGTAGCCGGACAGGCAGGGGGAAACACCATATATTTT
TRBJ2-1,-,TRBD1,TRBV27,CASSLGGQGANEQFF,TGTGCCAGCAGTTTAGGTGGACAGGGGGCCAATGAGCAGTTCTTC
TRBJ2-1,-,-,TRBV21-1,CASSKEPNSYNEQFF,TGTGCCAGCAGCAAGGAGCCGAACTCCTACAATGAGCAGTTCTTC
TRBJ1-2,-,-,TRBV6-1,CASSEGAGGSYGYTF,TGTGCCAGCAGTGAAGGCGCAGGAGGGAGCTATGGCTACACCTTC
TRBJ2-3,-,TRBD2,TRBV9,CASSLTGTSGRTDTQYF,TGTGCCAGCAGCTTAACCGGGACTAGCGGCCGCACAGATACGCAGTATTTT
TRBJ2-7,-,TRBD2,TRBV7-3,CASSPGLEAEQYF,TGTGCCAGCAGCCCGGGACTAGAAGCGGAGCAGTACTTC
TRBJ2-2,once,TRBD2,TRBV19,CASSSGRAPGELFF,TGTGCCAGTAGCAGCGGGAGGGCCCCCGGGGAGCTGTTTTTT
TRBJ1-1,-,TRBD1,TRBV30,CAWSDGRDSHMNTEAFF,TGTGCCTGGAGTGACGGGAGGGACAGCCACATGAACACTGAAGCTTTCTTT
TRBJ2-4,few,-,TRBV13,CASSPPDRKNIQYF,TGTGCCAGCAGCCCTCCCGACAGAAAAAACATTCAGTACTTC
TRBJ2-3,-,TRBD2,TRBV11-3,CASSPGTSGITDTQYF,TGTGCCAGCAGCCCCGGGACTAGCGGGATCACAGATACGCAGTATTTT
TRBJ2-2,-,TRBD2,TRBV7-2,CASRGGRATNTGELFF,TGTGCCAGCCGGGGGGGACGAGCGACGAACACCGGGGAGCTGTTTTTT
TRBJ2-7,-,TRBD1,TRBV6-1,CASRAGQGSYEQYF,TGTGCCAGCAGAGCCGGACAGGGCTCCTACGAGCAGTACTTC
TRBJ2-7,-,-,TRBV19,CASSPGVEQYF,TGTGCCAGTAGTCCCGGAGTCGAGCAGTACTTC
TRBJ2-5,-,TRBD1,TRBV5-4,CASSLEDRVRKTQYF,TGTGCCAGCAGCTTGGAGGACAGGGTTCGAAAGACCCAGTACTTC
TRBJ2-7,-,TRBD1,TRBV7-2,CASSYGTGGLSEQYF,TGTGCCAGCAGCTACGGGACAGGGGGGCTGAGCGAGCAGTACTTC
TRBJ2-3,-,TRBD2,TRBV6-5,CASSYYAGATDTQYF,TGTGCCAGCAGTTACTACGCGGGAGCTACAGATACGCAGTATTTT